The 21 T cell receptor beta chains given below trace back to one sample, sequenced in a study of blood T cell repertoires in COVID-19 (dated by TCRdb to 2020 to 2021). The library was made by the immunoSEQ multiplex PCR assay. TCRdb's version of the immuneACCESS table is confined to in-frame rearrangements and falls short of the full clone set. An unresolved V gene accounts for under half of the shortfall where checked; the remainder is of unknown origin. A total of some 58,000 clones appear in this sample, roughly four fifths of them only once. The ten largest clones add up to around a third of the sample. Sequencing input: peripheral blood. These receptors were taken from a man aged 55-75 years with COVID-19, enrolled during active disease.

This clone was seen just once. The chain carries TRBV5-1 and TRBJ1-1, with 9 bases fitting TRBD1. V gave up 2 bases and J gave up 2 bases; unmatched junction bases: 7. There are 16 residues in the CDR3. CDR1 and CDR2 from the germline V gene are SGHRS and YFSETQ. The DNA for the CDR3 is TGCGCCAGCAGCTTTGGACAGGGGAGCAGTAACACTGAAGCTTTCTTT. Amino acid sequence: CASSFGQGSSNTEAFF.

This chain connects TRBV3-1 (or the pseudogene TRBV3-2) to TRBJ1-1, with a possible D match to TRBD1 (6 bases). Trimming stripped 4 bases from V and 0 bases from J, with 15 bases between. Germline CDR1 and CDR2: LGHDT and YNNKEL (reference sequence). CDR3 length: 16 residues. CDR3 coding DNA: TGTGCCAGCAGCCGGCGGACAGTTCATCTGAACACTGAAGCTTTCTTT. This encodes CASSRRTVHLNTEAFF.

This clone was seen only a few times. This chain connects TRBV27 to TRBJ1-1; the D gene is possibly TRBD1 (6 bases). Per the germline V gene, CDR1 is MNHEY and CDR2 is SMNVEV (reference sequence). V dropped 3 bases and J dropped 5 bases, with 13 bases sitting between them. This CDR3 is built from 14 residues. Written as DNA, the CDR3 is TGTGCCAGCAGTTTTGCAGGGGCGGAAACTGAAGCTTTCTTT. Its protein product is CASSFAGAETEAFF.

V and J are TRBV27 and TRBJ2-5, with TRBD2 matching 12 bases. The J segment lost 6 bases and the V segment lost 3 bases, leaving 8 bases of the junction unmatched. CDR1 is MNHEY, CDR2 SMNVEV, per germline (reference sequence). The length of the CDR3 is 16 residues. In DNA form, the CDR3 reads TGTGCCAGCAGTTTGGCCGCTAGCGGGGGGGCCAAGACCCAGTACTTC. Translating it yields CASSLAASGGAKTQYF.

This clone came up a few times. The CDR3 DNA follows: TGCGCCAGCAGCTTGGAGCCAGGGGTTGGATATGGCTACACCTTC. It is translated as CASSLEPGVGYGYTF. The chain links TRBV5-1 to TRBJ1-2; possible D gene TRBD1, 6 bases. CDR3 length: 15 residues. V dropped 0 bases and J dropped 5 bases, with 14 bases sitting between them. The germline V gene encodes CDR1 SGHRS and CDR2 YFSETQ.

The J gene is TRBJ1-2, the V gene TRBV5-5; D remains unclear. CDR1 and CDR2 from the germline V gene are SGHKS and YYEKEE (reference sequence). Trimming shortened V by 5 bases and J by 8 bases, and 19 bases separated the two germline ends. The CDR3 runs to 14 residues. The CDR3 loop reads CASSFQRPGEGYTF. CDR3 nucleotide sequence: TGTGCCAGCAGTTTCCAACGACCTGGGGAGGGCTACACCTTC. Based on the CDR3 plus reference TRBV5-5 and TRBJ1-2, the full variable domain is DAGVTQSPTHLIKTRGQQVTLRCSPISGHKSVSWYQQVLGQGPQFIFQYYEKEERGRGNFPDRFSARQFPNYSSELNVNALLLGDSALYLCASSFQRPGEGYTFGSGTRLTVV.

J is TRBJ1-2 and V is TRBV3-1 (or the pseudogene TRBV3-2); TRBD1 might be the D (5 bases). Germline V gene lookup returns CDR1 LGHDT and CDR2 YNNKEL (reference sequence). Trimming stripped 3 bases from V and 1 base from J, with 15 bases between. There are 16 residues in the CDR3. CDR3 loop: CASSQSSPQGNYGYTF. The CDR3 region has the DNA TGTGCCAGCAGCCAGTCTTCGCCTCAGGGTAACTATGGCTACACCTTC.

This chain uses TRBV5-4 with TRBJ1-2; D is uncertain. The V end lost 7 bases, the J end lost 2 bases, and 18 bases lay between the germline ends. The CDR3 contains 15 residues. Germline V CDR1 and CDR2: SGHNT, YYREEE (reference sequence). CDR3 nucleotides: TGTGCCAGCGGAACCGGAGGGCAGTTCAACTATGGCTACACCTTC. Protein: CASGTGGQFNYGYTF. Full variable domain (outside the CDR3, taken from reference TRBV5-4 and TRBJ1-2): ETGVTQSPTHLIKTRGQQVTLRCSSQSGHNTVSWYQQALGQGPQFIFQYYREEENGRGNFPPRFSGLQFPNYSSELNVNALELDDSALYLCASGTGGQFNYGYTFGSGTRLTVV.

The genes are TRBV11-3 and TRBJ2-2; D unclear. V shed 3 bases and J shed 5 bases, with 16 bases lying between them. The CDR3 contains 16 residues. The germline gives CDR1 SGHNT, CDR2 YENEEA. CDR3 nucleotides: TGTGCCAGCAGCTTCGCGGTAGTCAGAGCAACCGGGGAGCTGTTTTTT. It codes for CASSFAVVRATGELFF.

This sequence joins TRBV24-1 and TRBJ2-7, with 9 bases fitting TRBD2. The CDR3 totals 16 residues. Germline trimming cut 4 bases from V and 2 bases from J; bases unmatched to any gene: 8. CDR1 is KGHDR and CDR2 is SFDVKD in the germline V gene. CDR3 coding DNA: TGTGCCACCAGTGACGCTGGACTAGCGTGGCCCTACGAGCAGTACTTC. Protein sequence: CATSDAGLAWPYEQYF.

The rearrangement links TRBV5-1 to TRBJ2-1; tentative D call: TRBD2 (5 bases). The CDR3 spans 15 residues. Germline V gene lookup returns CDR1 SGHRS and CDR2 YFSETQ. Trimming shortened V by 0 bases and J by 0 bases, and 7 bases separated the two germline ends. CDR3 DNA: TGCGCCAGCAGCTTGGAAGGGAGCTCCTACAATGAGCAGTTCTTC. This encodes CASSLEGSSYNEQFF.

This chain links TRBV5-8 with TRBJ1-2; D uncertain. The CDR3 length is 15 residues. V was trimmed by 7 bases and J by 3 bases, leaving 19 bases between them. Germline values: CDR1 SGHTS, CDR2 YDEGEE. In DNA, the CDR3 is TGTGCCAGCCTACCTCGGCGGGCGAACTACTATGGCTACACCTTC. Translating gives CASLPRRANYYGYTF.

CDR3 sequence reads: CASGLGTDTQYF. As DNA, the CDR3 is TGTGCCAGCGGACTCGGCACAGATACGCAGTATTTT. The chain carries TRBV3-1 (or the pseudogene TRBV3-2) and TRBJ2-3; tentative D call: TRBD2 (5 bases). The CDR3 has 12 amino acids. The V gene's germline CDR1 is LGHDT and CDR2 YNNKEL (reference sequence). V was trimmed by 8 bases and J by 1 base, leaving 7 bases between them.

Only a few counts were recorded for this clone. This chain links TRBV18 with TRBJ1-6, with 9 bases lining up with TRBD1. This CDR3 is 15 amino acids long. Germline V gene sequence: CDR1 KGHSH, CDR2 LQKENI. Trimming cost V 2 bases and J 9 bases; bases outside gene matches: 5. CDR3 in amino acids: CASSPNDRGGSPLHF. CDR3 in DNA: TGTGCCAGCTCACCAAACGACAGGGGGGGTTCACCCCTCCACTTT.

This chain links TRBV29-1 with TRBJ2-6; D is possibly TRBD1 (6 bases). V lost 4 bases and J 0 bases, leaving 10 bases between the germline ends. The CDR3 runs 15 residues. The V gene's germline CDR1 is SQVTM and CDR2 ANQGSEA. CDR3 DNA sequence: TGCAGCGTTGGGACAGCCAGCTCTGGGGCCAACGTCCTGACTTTC. As protein: CSVGTASSGANVLTF.

In its sample, this clone was seen a few times. The J gene is TRBJ2-7, the V gene TRBV10-3; 7 nucleotides line up with TRBD1. CDR1 is ENHRY and CDR2 is SYGVKD in the germline V gene. The CDR3 loop spans 12 amino acids. With V trimmed by 8 bases and J by 0 bases, 1 base remained unmatched. As DNA, the CDR3 is TGTGCCATCGGGACAGACTCCTACGAGCAGTACTTC. As protein: CAIGTDSYEQYF.

The chain combines TRBV6-1 with TRBJ2-7; 13 nucleotides align to TRBD2. CDR1 and CDR2 from the germline V gene are MNHNS and SASEGT. The CDR3 totals 17 residues. V lost 4 bases to trimming and J lost 3 bases; unmatched junction nucleotides: 9. This CDR3 reads CASSGGLAGYLNYEQYF. CDR3 nucleotides: TGTGCCAGCAGTGGGGGACTAGCGGGGTACCTTAACTACGAGCAGTACTTC.

The chain employs TRBV25-1 and TRBJ2-2; 7 bases line up with TRBD1. V lost 6 bases, J lost 3 bases, and 1 base stayed unmatched. Germline-derived CDR1 and CDR2 are MGHDK and SYGVNS. The CDR3 contains 13 residues. The CDR3: CASRDRYTGELFF. CDR3 sequence (DNA): TGTGCCAGCAGGGACAGGTACACCGGGGAGCTGTTTTTT.

The chain uses TRBV7-3 and TRBJ1-6, with D possibly TRBD1 on 5 matching bases. The germline CDR1 and CDR2 sequences are SGHTA and FQGTGA. The V end was cut by 5 bases, the J end by 12 bases, with 14 bases between. This CDR3 is 13 amino acids long. The DNA for the CDR3 is TGTGCCAGCAGCCCAGGTGGTCAGGGACCCCTCCACTTT. Translating gives CASSPGGQGPLHF. Full variable domain (rest looked up from reference TRBV7-3 and TRBJ1-6): GAGVSQTPSNKVTEKGKYVELRCDPISGHTALYWYRQSLGQGPEFLIYFQGTGAADDSGLPNDRFFAVRPEGSVSTLKIQRTERGDSAVYLCASSPGGQGPLHFGNGTRLTVT.

The rearrangement joins TRBV3-1 (or the pseudogene TRBV3-2) to TRBJ1-5; a weak D match, TRBD1 (5 bases). This CDR3 comprises 13 residues. V was clipped by 4 bases and J by 5 bases, with 9 bases between them. CDR1 is LGHDT and CDR2 is YNNKEL in the germline V gene (reference sequence). This CDR3 is CASSPGGDQPQHF. The CDR3 region has the DNA TGTGCCAGCAGCCCCGGGGGGGATCAGCCCCAGCATTTT.

V usage is TRBV27 and J usage is TRBJ2-2; 8 bases fit TRBD1. V dropped 11 bases and J dropped 4; count of bases not matched to a gene: 6. Germline loops: CDR1 MNHEY, CDR2 SMNVEV (reference sequence). The CDR3 is made up of 13 amino acids. The CDR3 reads CAAGGYITGELFF. Written as DNA, the CDR3 is TGTGCCGCAGGGGGCTACATCACCGGGGAGCTGTTTTTT.